This T cell receptor (beta chain) was profiled in a study of monozygotic twins with inflammatory bowel disease. Total RNA input per TCR library was roughly 3,800 ng. Following a re-call of the 5' RACE reads, TCRdb has one entry per CDR3 protein and lacks DNA. The ten top clones account for around 7.2%, within a sample of about 160,000 distinct CDR3 sequences. Sequencing used blood. The TCR was taken from a human donor with ulcerative colitis or Crohn's disease, or a healthy co-twin of an affected twin (not recorded which).

The CDR3 loop is CASSTGLAGRTDTQYF. The chain carries TRBV5-1 and TRBJ2-3; TCRdb's D call of TRBD2 is untestable without DNA. The length of the CDR3 is 16 residues. Germline assignment: CDR1 SGHRS and CDR2 YFSETQ. Full variable domain (missing parts from reference TRBV5-1 and TRBJ2-3): KAGVTQTPRYLIKTRGQQVTLSCSPISGHRSVSWYQQTPGQGLQFLFEYFSETQRNKGNFPGRFSGRQFSNSRSEMNVSTLELGDSALYLCASSTGLAGRTDTQYFGPGTRLTVL.